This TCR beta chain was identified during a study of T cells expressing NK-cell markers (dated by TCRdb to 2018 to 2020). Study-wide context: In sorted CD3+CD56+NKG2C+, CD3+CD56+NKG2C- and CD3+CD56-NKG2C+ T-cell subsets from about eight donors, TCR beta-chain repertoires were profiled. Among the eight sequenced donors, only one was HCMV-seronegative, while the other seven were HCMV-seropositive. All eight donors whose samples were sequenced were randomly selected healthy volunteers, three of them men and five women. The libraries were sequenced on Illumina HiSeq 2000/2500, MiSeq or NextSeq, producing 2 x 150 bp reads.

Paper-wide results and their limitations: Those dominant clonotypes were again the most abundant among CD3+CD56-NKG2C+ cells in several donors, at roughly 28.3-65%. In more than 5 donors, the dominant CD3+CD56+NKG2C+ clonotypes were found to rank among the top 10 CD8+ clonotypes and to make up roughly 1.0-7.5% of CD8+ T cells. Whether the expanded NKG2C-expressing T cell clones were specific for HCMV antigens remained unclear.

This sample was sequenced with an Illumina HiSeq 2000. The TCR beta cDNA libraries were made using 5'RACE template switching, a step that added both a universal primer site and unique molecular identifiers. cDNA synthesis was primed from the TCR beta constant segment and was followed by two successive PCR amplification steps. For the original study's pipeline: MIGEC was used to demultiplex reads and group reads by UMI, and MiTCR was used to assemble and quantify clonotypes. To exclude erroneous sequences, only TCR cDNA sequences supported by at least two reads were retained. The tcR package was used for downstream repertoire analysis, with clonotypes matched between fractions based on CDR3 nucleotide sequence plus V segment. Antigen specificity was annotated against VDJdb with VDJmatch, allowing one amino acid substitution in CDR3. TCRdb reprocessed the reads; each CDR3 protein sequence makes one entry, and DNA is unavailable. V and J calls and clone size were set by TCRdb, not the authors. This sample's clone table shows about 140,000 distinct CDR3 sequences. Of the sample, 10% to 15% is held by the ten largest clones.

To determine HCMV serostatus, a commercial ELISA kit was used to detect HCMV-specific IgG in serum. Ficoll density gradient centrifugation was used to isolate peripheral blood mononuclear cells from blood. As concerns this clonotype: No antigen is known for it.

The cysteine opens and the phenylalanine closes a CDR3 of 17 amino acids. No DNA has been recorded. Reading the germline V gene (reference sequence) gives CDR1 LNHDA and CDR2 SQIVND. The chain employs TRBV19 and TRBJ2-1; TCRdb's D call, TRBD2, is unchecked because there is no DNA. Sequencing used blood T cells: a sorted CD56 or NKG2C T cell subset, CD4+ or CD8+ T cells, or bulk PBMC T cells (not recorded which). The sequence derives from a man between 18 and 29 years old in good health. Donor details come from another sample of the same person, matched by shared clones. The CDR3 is CASSYALGSSSYNEQFF.